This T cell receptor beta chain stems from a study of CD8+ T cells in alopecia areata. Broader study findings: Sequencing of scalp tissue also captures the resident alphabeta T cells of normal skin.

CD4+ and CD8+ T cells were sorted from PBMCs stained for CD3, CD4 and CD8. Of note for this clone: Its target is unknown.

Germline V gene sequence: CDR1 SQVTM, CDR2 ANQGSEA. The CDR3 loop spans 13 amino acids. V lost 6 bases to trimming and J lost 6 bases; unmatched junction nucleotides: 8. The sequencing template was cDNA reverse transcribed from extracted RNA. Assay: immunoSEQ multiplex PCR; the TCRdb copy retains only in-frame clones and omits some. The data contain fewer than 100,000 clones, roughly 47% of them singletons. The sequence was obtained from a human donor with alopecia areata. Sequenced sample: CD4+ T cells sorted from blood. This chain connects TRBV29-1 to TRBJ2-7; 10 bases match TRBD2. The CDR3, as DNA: TGCAGCGTGAGTAGCGGGGGGAGCGGCGAGCAGTACTTC. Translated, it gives CSVSSGGSGEQYF.